These 17 T cell receptor beta chains were sequenced from one sample in a study of PD-1 blockade in mismatch repair-deficient tumors. Measured with immunoSEQ multiplex PCR; TCRdb has only the in-frame clones, and not every one. This table has approximately 63,000 clones, approximately 90% appearing once. This specimen consisted of peripheral blood, obtained 52 weeks after starting pembrolizumab. The receptor set was obtained from an adult with mismatch repair-deficient cancer.

This rearrangement joins TRBV7-9 to TRBJ2-2, with 9 bases that match TRBD1. The CDR3 runs 17 residues. CDR1 SEHNR and CDR2 FQNEAQ come from the germline V gene (reference sequence). J was trimmed by 3 bases and V by 7 bases; bases with no gene match: 12. CDR3 residues: CASNELRQGEDTGELFF. CDR3 sequence (DNA): TGTGCCAGCAACGAATTACGACAGGGGGAGGACACCGGGGAGCTGTTTTTT.

This clone appeared a single time. The chain recombines TRBV27 with TRBJ2-7; D might be TRBD2 (5 bases). This CDR3 has 13 amino acids. CDR1 MNHEY and CDR2 SMNVEV come from the germline V gene (reference sequence). With 1 base removed from V and 7 bases from J, the gap between germline ends came to 11 bases. CDR3 in amino acids: CASSLYGVREQYF. CDR3 DNA sequence: TGTGCCAGCAGTTTATACGGGGTACGGGAGCAGTACTTC.

The J gene is TRBJ1-5, the V gene TRBV10-2; 12 bases line up with TRBD1. After removal of 6 bases from V and 1 base from J, the junction contained 1 base not matched to a gene. The CDR3 length is 15 residues. The germline V gene encodes CDR1 WSHSY and CDR2 SAAADI. The CDR3 is CASRGTGGSNQPQHF. In DNA, the CDR3 is TGCGCCAGCAGGGGGACAGGGGGCAGCAATCAGCCCCAGCATTTT.

The chain carries TRBV9 and TRBJ2-3, with 7 nucleotides matching TRBD1. CDR3 size: 15 residues. Germline loops: CDR1 SGDLS, CDR2 YYNGEE. The ends lost 4 bases at V and 6 bases at J; junction bases unmatched: 11. The CDR3 DNA is TGTGCCAGCAGCACTTACCTCCCGGGACAGGATACGCAGTATTTT. Encoded protein: CASSTYLPGQDTQYF. The complete variable domain, with remaining parts taken from reference TRBV9 and TRBJ2-3, reads DSGVTQTPKHLITATGQRVTLRCSPRSGDLSVYWYQQSLDQGLQFLIQYYNGEERAKGNILERFSAQQFPDLHSELNLSSLELGDSALYFCASSTYLPGQDTQYFGPGTRLTVL.

This clone is a singleton in its sample. V usage is TRBV11-2 and J usage is TRBJ2-7, with 11 positions matching TRBD2. V lost 5 bases, J lost 1 base, and 10 bases stayed unmatched. Per germline, CDR1 SGHAT and CDR2 FQNNGV. CDR3 size: 17 residues. CDR3 sequence: CASSPPASGRLSYEQYF. CDR3 bases: TGTGCCAGCAGCCCTCCAGCTAGCGGGAGGTTGTCCTACGAGCAGTACTTC.

The V gene is TRBV11-3, the J gene TRBJ2-5, with D tentatively TRBD2 (6 bases). The CDR3 loop spans 15 amino acids. Trimming left V 1 base short and J 5 bases short, with 14 bases between. From germline, CDR1 is SGHNT and CDR2 YENEEA. This CDR3 reads CASSLAWGGEETQYF. The CDR3 nucleotides are TGTGCCAGCAGCTTAGCCTGGGGAGGCGAGGAGACCCAGTACTTC.

The gene calls are TRBV19 and TRBJ2-5; D gene ambiguous. This CDR3 is 13 amino acids long. Trimming cost V 7 bases and J 9 bases, with 18 bases left between them. Germline V CDR1 and CDR2: LNHDA, SQIVND (reference sequence). CDR3 region: CASNPGAGRAQYF. CDR3 sequence (DNA): TGTGCCAGTAACCCCGGTGCCGGTCGGGCCCAGTACTTC. Using reference TRBV19 and TRBJ2-5 for the parts outside the CDR3, the full variable domain is DGGITQSPKYLFRKEGQNVTLSCEQNLNHDAMYWYRQDPGQGLRLIYYSQIVNDFQKGDIAEGYSVSREKKESFPLTVTSAQKNPTAFYLCASNPGAGRAQYFGPGTRLLVL.

The count of this clone is one. CDR3 in DNA: TGTGCCAGCAGCTTACCAGGGGGCGGTAACACCTTC. Its translation: CASSLPGGGNTF. The chain couples TRBV5-4 to TRBJ1-2; 8 positions match TRBD1. V lost 2 bases, J lost 12 bases, and 6 bases stayed unmatched. The CDR3 is 12 residues long. Germline V gene data show CDR1 as SGHNT and CDR2 as YYREEE (reference sequence). The full variable domain, with the rest looked up from reference TRBV5-4 and TRBJ1-2, is ETGVTQSPTHLIKTRGQQVTLRCSSQSGHNTVSWYQQALGQGPQFIFQYYREEENGRGNFPPRFSGLQFPNYSSELNVNALELDDSALYLCASSLPGGGNTFGSGTRLTVV.

This clone was observed a single time. This chain links TRBV7-8 with TRBJ1-2; D gene ambiguous. V was shortened by 3 bases and J by 6 bases, with 11 bases between the two germline ends. Germline CDR1 SGHVS, CDR2 FQNEAQ. This CDR3 contains 13 residues. CDR3 residues: CASSFRSTNGYTF. The CDR3 DNA follows: TGTGCCAGCAGCTTCCGATCTACAAATGGCTACACCTTC.

This chain joins TRBV7-2 and TRBJ2-1; TRBD1 aligns across 9 bases. The CDR3 totals 15 residues. The ends lost 4 bases at V and 8 bases at J; junction bases unmatched: 9. Germline V CDR1 and CDR2: SGHTA, FQGNSA. CDR3 in DNA: TGTGCCAGCAGCTCCGGGACAGGGTATGGGGATGAGCAGTTCTTC. Protein sequence: CASSSGTGYGDEQFF.

The rearrangement links TRBV19 to TRBJ2-1; 11 bases agree with TRBD2. The ends lost 1 base at V and 5 bases at J; junction bases unmatched: 4. Germline V gives CDR1 LNHDA, CDR2 SQIVND (reference sequence). The CDR3 runs to 16 residues. The CDR3 DNA follows: TGTGCCAGTAGTATAGTCGGGACTAGCGGACACAATGAGCAGTTCTTC. Its translation: CASSIVGTSGHNEQFF. The entire variable domain, with the rest obtained from reference TRBV19 and TRBJ2-1, is as follows: DGGITQSPKYLFRKEGQNVTLSCEQNLNHDAMYWYRQDPGQGLRLIYYSQIVNDFQKGDIAEGYSVSREKKESFPLTVTSAQKNPTAFYLCASSIVGTSGHNEQFFGPGTRLTVL.

To note about this clone: This sample includes further DNA sequences coding for the same CDR3. The V call is TRBV19, the J call TRBJ2-7; tentatively, D is TRBD2 (5 bases). The CDR3 totals 11 residues. Germline V lookup: CDR1 LNHDA, CDR2 SQIVND (reference sequence). With 4 bases removed from V and 6 bases from J, the gap between germline ends came to 7 bases. CDR3 loop: CASSTGSEQYF. CDR3 in DNA: TGTGCCAGTAGTACTGGGAGCGAGCAGTACTTC.

The chain uses TRBV6-5 and TRBJ2-7, with 9 bases matching TRBD1. J lost 1 base, V lost 6 bases, and 4 bases had no gene match. CDR1 and CDR2 from the germline V gene are MNHEY and SVGAGI. CDR3 length: 14 amino acids. The CDR3 DNA follows: TGTGCCAGCAGCGGGACAGGGTCTTCCTACGAGCAGTACTTC. This encodes CASSGTGSSYEQYF.

The V gene is TRBV5-1, the J gene TRBJ1-1; tentatively, D is TRBD1 (6 bases). The germline V and J ends were trimmed by 4 bases and 7 bases, with 17 bases remaining between them. CDR1 SGHRS and CDR2 YFSETQ come from the germline V gene. The CDR3 spans 14 residues. The CDR3 reads CASSLGRGASEAFF. In DNA, the CDR3 is TGCGCCAGCAGCCTTGGGAGGGGGGCAAGTGAAGCTTTCTTT.

The rearrangement uses TRBV10-1 and TRBJ2-4, with 7 bases lining up with TRBD1. Losses at the gene ends were 8 bases for V and 4 bases for J; bases not matched to a gene: 8. The CDR3 contains 14 residues. CDR1 WNHNN and CDR2 SYGVQD come from the germline V gene (reference sequence). CDR3 residues: CASSSGTEKNIQYF. CDR3 DNA: TGCGCCAGCTCCTCCGGGACAGAGAAAAACATTCAGTACTTC.

The chain combines TRBV27 with TRBJ2-1; 7 bases map to TRBD1. CDR3 length equals 17 residues. Germline V gene data show CDR1 as MNHEY and CDR2 as SMNVEV (reference sequence). The V gene end was trimmed by 4 bases and the J gene end by 6 bases; junction bases not matched to a gene: 15. CDR3: CASSSIVTGHRVNEQFF. CDR3 DNA sequence: TGTGCCAGCAGTTCCATAGTGACAGGGCACAGGGTCAATGAGCAGTTCTTC.

The V gene is TRBV19, the J gene TRBJ2-2; the D is unclear. Looked up from germline, CDR1 is LNHDA and CDR2 is SQIVND (reference sequence). The CDR3 is 11 amino acids. Trimming pared 7 bases from V and 7 bases from J, leaving 7 bases between. CDR3 region: CASTAGGELFF. Written as DNA, the CDR3 is TGTGCCAGTACCGCTGGCGGGGAGCTGTTTTTT.